The rows below give T cell receptor beta chains drawn from one sample of a study of T cell responses to AZD1222 COVID-19 vaccine. Sequenced by immunoSEQ multiplex PCR; TCRdb stores in-frame clones only, minus some. The sample carries tens of thousands of clones, 80% to 90% recorded once. The sample here was peripheral blood, taken on day 0 of AZD1222 vaccination. The receptors originated from an adult in good health. Both conserved end residues are part of each CDR3. The D gene is left open where the match is weak. Only part of the rows carry a size: once, few, many, or a class if the clone is expanded.

V gene	J gene	clone size	D gene	CDR3 DNA	CDR3 protein
TRBV30	TRBJ1-6	once	.	TGTGCCTGCAAAGTCGCGGGGGGGTCCTATAATTCACCCCTCCACTTT	CACKVAGGSYNSPLHF
TRBV7-2	TRBJ1-2	.	.	TGTGCCAGCAGCTTACGGGGCAGGAACTACACCTTC	CASSLRGRNYTF
TRBV7-2	TRBJ1-4	.	.	TGTGCCAGCGCCTTCCGGGGAACGGAAAAACTGTTTTTT	CASAFRGTEKLFF
TRBV4-3	TRBJ1-1	.	.	TGCGCCAGCAGCCAAGATGGAGGGTCCTGGACTGAAGCTTTCTTT	CASSQDGGSWTEAFF
TRBV6-1	TRBJ1-2	.	.	TGTGCCAGCAGTGAAGTTTCAGGAGTTCTTTATGGCTACACCTTC	CASSEVSGVLYGYTF
TRBV28	TRBJ1-1	.	.	TGTGCCAGCCTCCGGCGGGGTGAAGCTTTCTTT	CASLRRGEAFF
TRBV10-3	TRBJ2-2	.	TRBD1	TGTGCCATCAGTGCCTCCGGGACAGGGGGCTTCGGGGAGCTGTTTTTT	CAISASGTGGFGELFF
TRBV5-8	TRBJ1-6	few	.	TGTGCCAGCAGCTTGGAGGCCCTGGGGATCGGTTCACCCCTCCACTTT	CASSLEALGIGSPLHF
TRBV5-1	TRBJ2-1	.	.	TGCGCCAGCAGCTTCCGGTCGGGGGAATCCTACAATGAGCAGTTCTTC	CASSFRSGESYNEQFF
TRBV9	TRBJ2-7	.	TRBD1	TGTGCCAGCAGCTCGGACAGGGGTCCGACTAGCCTACCGACCTACGAGCAGTACTTC	CASSSDRGPTSLPTYEQYF
TRBV5-1	TRBJ2-6	.	TRBD2	TGCGCCAGCAGCTTGGCTGGGGGGGCTGGGGCCAACGTCCTGACTTTC	CASSLAGGAGANVLTF
TRBV3-1/TRBV3-2	TRBJ1-2	.	.	TGTGCCAGCAGCTACTTCGGGGCAGGGGAAGTTGGCCACACCTTC	CASSYFGAGEVGHTF
TRBV3-1/TRBV3-2	TRBJ1-1	.	.	TGTGCCAGCAGCCAAACGGTCGACACTGAAGCTTTCTTT	CASSQTVDTEAFF
TRBV30	TRBJ1-6	few	.	TGTGCCTGGACCCCGGGGGTTAATTCACCCCTCCACTTT	CAWTPGVNSPLHF
TRBV5-5	TRBJ2-7	.	TRBD1	TGTGCCAGCAGCTGGGCGGGACAGGAAACCTACGAGCAGTACTTC	CASSWAGQETYEQYF
TRBV2	TRBJ1-4	medium-sized	.	TGTGCCAGCAGTAGCCGGGACTTAAAACTGTTTTTT	CASSSRDLKLFF
TRBV3-1/TRBV3-2	TRBJ1-2	.	.	TGTGCCAGCAGCCAAGAGAGTTCTTCAGGGCCCGACCTTAACTATGGCTACACCTTC	CASSQESSSGPDLNYGYTF
TRBV28	TRBJ1-2	.	.	TGTGCCAGCAGGGATTTTGGACAGCCATATGGCTACACCTTC	CASRDFGQPYGYTF
TRBV6-1	TRBJ2-5	.	TRBD1	TGTGCCAGCAGTGAATTCCGACAGGGGCGTCAGACCCAGTACTTC	CASSEFRQGRQTQYF
TRBV5-6	TRBJ1-3	once	.	TGTGCCAGCAGCTACAGGGGAAACACCATATATTTT	CASSYRGNTIYF
TRBV3-1/TRBV3-2	TRBJ1-6	.	TRBD1	TGTGCCAGCAGCACCTACAGGGGCTCACCCCTCCACTTT	CASSTYRGSPLHF
TRBV19	TRBJ1-5	.	.	TGTGCCAGTAGTCTCCAGGGGCGCGTCAATCAGCCCCAGCATTTT	CASSLQGRVNQPQHF
TRBV2	TRBJ1-4	.	TRBD1	TGTGCCAGCAGTGTCGACAGGGGCCGAGGAGAAAAACTGTTTTTT	CASSVDRGRGEKLFF
TRBV19	TRBJ1-4	.	TRBD1	TGTGCCAGTCCCGAGGGACAGGTAAAGCGTGGGGAAAAACTGTTTTTT	CASPEGQVKRGEKLFF
TRBV10-3	TRBJ1-6	.	.	TGTGCCATCAGTGAGTCCCCTGGGCAGAATAATTCACCCCTCCACTTT	CAISESPGQNNSPLHF
TRBV6-5	TRBJ1-5	few	.	TGTGCCAGAGGACGGAGGGGACCCCCCCAGCATTTT	CARGRRGPPQHF
TRBV7-7	TRBJ2-2	.	.	TGTGCCAGCAGCTCAGGGGGGCCGACCGGGGAGCTGTTTTTT	CASSSGGPTGELFF
TRBV19	TRBJ2-3	.	.	TGTGCCAGTAGTCAAACTAGCCGCACAGATACGCAGTATTTT	CASSQTSRTDTQYF
TRBV5-1	TRBJ1-6	.	.	TGCGCCAGCAGCTTGCGCAGAGACATGCTGTCACCCCTCCACTTT	CASSLRRDMLSPLHF
TRBV9	TRBJ2-7	.	.	TGTGCCAGCAGCGTAAATCTACAGGATGACAACGAGCAGTACTTC	CASSVNLQDDNEQYF
TRBV7-8	TRBJ2-3	.	TRBD1	TGTGCCAGCAGCCTAGGGACAGGGGGTGGCACAGATACGCAGTATTTT	CASSLGTGGGTDTQYF